This T cell receptor (beta chain) was documented in a study of blood T cells in healthy people across ages. The CDR3 is 13 residues long. Germline CDR1 is MNHNS and CDR2 is SASEGT. Alongside a J-beta primer mix, a sample-barcoded 5' primer served in a second PCR lasting 7 to 11 cycles. TCRdb itself ran the 5' RACE reads through MiXCR, one entry per CDR3 protein. The table shows 800,000 to 950,000 distinct CDR3 sequences, with just under 30% occurring only once. In addition, the sample was reused for a study of T cells of mothers and their children.

This receptor was obtained from a woman aged 40 to 49 in good health. The rearrangement joins TRBV6-1 to TRBJ2-4; 7 bases map to TRBD2. The J call is in doubt because the DNA end fits TRBJ2-7 better. The sample taken for sequencing was blood. The DNA of the CDR3 is TGTGCCAGCAGGGAGACCGGGACTAACGAGCAGTACTTC. Its protein product is CASRETGTNEQYF.